This T cell receptor beta chain was obtained from a study of cytomegalovirus exposure and HLA in healthy donors. General observations from the study: Most of the TCR beta V segments (in an earlier analysis) were productive either about 90% or about 30% of the time. Testing in vitro showed a few CMV-associated chains specific for CMV antigens.

Germline-derived CDR1 and CDR2 are KGHSH and LQKENI. The CDR3 is 12 amino acids. The study ran its PCR with 60 Vbeta and 13 Jbeta primers. Measured with immunoSEQ multiplex PCR; TCRdb has only the in-frame clones, and not every one. Of some 110,000 clones listed, approximately 80% were seen once; the top ten hold 5.6%. In the case of this clone: Its antigen remains unidentified. A read error may produce the germline difference seen at one junction end.

Material for sequencing was PBMCs. V usage is TRBV18 and J usage is TRBJ1-5, with 8 bases matching TRBD1. The sequence derives from a male donor in good health and CMV-seronegative. The CDR3 region has the DNA TGTGCCAGCTCACTCGGACAGGGCCCCTGGATTTTT. It specifies CASSLGQGPWIF. Together with reference TRBV18 and TRBJ1-5, the CDR3 gives the full variable domain: NAGVMQNPRHLVRRRGQEARLRCSPMKGHSHVYWYRQLPEEGLKFMVYLQKENIIDESGMPKERFSAEFPKEGPSILRIQQVVRGDSAAYFCASSLGQGPWIFGDGTRLSIL.